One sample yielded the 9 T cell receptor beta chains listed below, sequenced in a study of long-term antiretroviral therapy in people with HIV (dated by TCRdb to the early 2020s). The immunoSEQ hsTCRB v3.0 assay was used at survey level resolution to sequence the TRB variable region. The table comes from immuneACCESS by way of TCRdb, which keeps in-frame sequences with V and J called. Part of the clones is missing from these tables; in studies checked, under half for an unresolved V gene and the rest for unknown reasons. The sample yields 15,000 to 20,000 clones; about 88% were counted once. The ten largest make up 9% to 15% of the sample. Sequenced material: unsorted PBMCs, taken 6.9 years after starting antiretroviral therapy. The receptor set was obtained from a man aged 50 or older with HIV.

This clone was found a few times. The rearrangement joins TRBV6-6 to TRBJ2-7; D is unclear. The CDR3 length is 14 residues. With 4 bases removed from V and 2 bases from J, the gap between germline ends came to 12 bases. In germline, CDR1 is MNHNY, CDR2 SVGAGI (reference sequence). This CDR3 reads CASSSRVKTYEQYF. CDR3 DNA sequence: TGTGCCAGCAGTTCTCGAGTCAAAACCTACGAGCAGTACTTC.

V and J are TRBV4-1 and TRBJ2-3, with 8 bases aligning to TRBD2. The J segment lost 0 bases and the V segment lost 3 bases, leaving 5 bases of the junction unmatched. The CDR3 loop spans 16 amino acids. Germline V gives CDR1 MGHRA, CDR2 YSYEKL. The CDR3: CASSQSGSASTDTQYF. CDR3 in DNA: TGCGCCAGCAGCCAGAGCGGGAGTGCTAGCACAGATACGCAGTATTTT.

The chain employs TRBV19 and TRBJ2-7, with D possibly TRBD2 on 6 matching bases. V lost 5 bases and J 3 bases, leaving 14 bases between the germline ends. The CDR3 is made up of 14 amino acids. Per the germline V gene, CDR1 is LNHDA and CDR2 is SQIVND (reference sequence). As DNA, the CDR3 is TGTGCCAGTAGTCTGGGGGGTAGCGGCTACGAGCAGTACTTC. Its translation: CASSLGGSGYEQYF.

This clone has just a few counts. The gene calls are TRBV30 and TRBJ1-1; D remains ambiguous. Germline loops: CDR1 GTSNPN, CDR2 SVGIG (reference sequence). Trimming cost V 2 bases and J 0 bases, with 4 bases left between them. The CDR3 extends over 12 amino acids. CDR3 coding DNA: TGTGCCTGGAGTATAATGAACACTGAAGCTTTCTTT. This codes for CAWSIMNTEAFF.

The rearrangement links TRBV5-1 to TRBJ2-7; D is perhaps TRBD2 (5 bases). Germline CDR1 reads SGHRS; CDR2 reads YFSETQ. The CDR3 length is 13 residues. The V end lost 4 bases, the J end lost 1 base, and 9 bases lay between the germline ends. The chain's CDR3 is CASSPGLSYEQYF. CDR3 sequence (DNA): TGCGCCAGCAGCCCTGGACTTTCCTACGAGCAGTACTTC.

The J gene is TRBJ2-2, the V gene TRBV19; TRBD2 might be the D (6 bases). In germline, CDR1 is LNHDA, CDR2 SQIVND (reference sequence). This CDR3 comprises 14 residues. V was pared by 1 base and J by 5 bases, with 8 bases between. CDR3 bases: TGTGCCAGTAGTATAGCGACTAGAACCGGGGAGCTGTTTTTT. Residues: CASSIATRTGELFF.

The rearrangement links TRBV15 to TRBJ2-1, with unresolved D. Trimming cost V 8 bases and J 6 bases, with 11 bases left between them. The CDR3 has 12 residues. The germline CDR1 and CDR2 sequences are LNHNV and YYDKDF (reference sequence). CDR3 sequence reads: CATSGRLNEQFF. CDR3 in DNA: TGTGCCACCTCTGGACGGCTCAATGAGCAGTTCTTC.

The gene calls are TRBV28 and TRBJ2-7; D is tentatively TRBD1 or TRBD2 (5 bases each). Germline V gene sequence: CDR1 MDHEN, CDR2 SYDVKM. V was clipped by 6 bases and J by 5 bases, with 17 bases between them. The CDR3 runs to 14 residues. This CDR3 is CASSPGRVIHEQYF. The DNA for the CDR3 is TGTGCCAGCAGCCCGGGACGCGTAATCCACGAGCAGTACTTC.

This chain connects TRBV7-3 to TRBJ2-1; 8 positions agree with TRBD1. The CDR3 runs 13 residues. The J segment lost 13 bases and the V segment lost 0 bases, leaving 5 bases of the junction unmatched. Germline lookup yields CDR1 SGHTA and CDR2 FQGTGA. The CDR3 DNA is TGTGCCAGCAGCTTAACGGCAGGGGGCACTCAGTTCTTC. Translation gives CASSLTAGGTQFF.